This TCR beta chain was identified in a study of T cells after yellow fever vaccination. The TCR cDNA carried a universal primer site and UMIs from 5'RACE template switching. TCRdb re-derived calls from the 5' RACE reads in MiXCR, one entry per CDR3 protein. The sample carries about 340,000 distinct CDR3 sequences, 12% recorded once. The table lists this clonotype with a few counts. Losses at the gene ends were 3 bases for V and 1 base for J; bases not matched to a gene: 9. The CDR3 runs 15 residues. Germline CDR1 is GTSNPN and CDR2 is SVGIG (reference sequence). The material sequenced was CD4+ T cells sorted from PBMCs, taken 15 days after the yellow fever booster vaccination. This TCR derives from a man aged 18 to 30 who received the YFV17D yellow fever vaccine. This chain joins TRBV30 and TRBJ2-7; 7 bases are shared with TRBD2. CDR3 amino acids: CAWSLTGGLSYEQYF. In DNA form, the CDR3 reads TGTGCCTGGAGCCTAACGGGGGGTCTATCCTACGAGCAGTACTTC.